A single sample gave rise to the 29 T cell receptor beta chains below, sequenced in a study of T-cell memory formation after mild COVID-19. MiXCR was run by TCRdb on the 5' RACE reads, yielding one entry per CDR3 protein. The repertoire holds 250,000 to 350,000 distinct CDR3 sequences, 15% to 20% seen once, with over 20% in the top ten. Source material: PBMCs or a T cell subset sorted from them (not recorded which). These receptors originate from a young man who had mild COVID-19 (a few samples of this study predate the infection). Cell type and time point are not known.

This clonotype showed up just once. The chain links TRBV7-3 to TRBJ2-5; 8 nucleotides line up with TRBD1. The CDR3 length is 15 residues. The J segment lost 3 bases and the V segment lost 1 base, leaving 4 bases of the junction unmatched. CDR1 SGHTA and CDR2 FQGTGA come from the germline V gene. CDR3 nucleotides: TGTGCCAGCAGCTTAAGAGGGACAGGAAAAGAGACCCAGTACTTC. It translates to CASSLRGTGKETQYF.

The rearrangement uses TRBV2 and TRBJ1-2; no clear D. Germline CDR1 reads SNHLY; CDR2 reads FYNNEI. There are 13 residues in the CDR3. Trimming removed 4 bases from V and 7 bases from J, with 13 bases in between. The CDR3 DNA is TGTGCCAGCAGTGTCGGGCGGTGGCGTGGCTACACCTTC. Its protein product is CASSVGRWRGYTF.

The V call is TRBV5-1, the J call TRBJ2-3; TRBD2 aligns across 12 bases. V lost 3 bases, J lost 4 bases, and 3 bases stayed unmatched. Germline assignment: CDR1 SGHRS and CDR2 YFSETQ. This CDR3 is 15 amino acids long. The chain's CDR3 is CASSYLAGGADTQYF. CDR3 bases: TGCGCCAGCAGCTACCTAGCGGGGGGGGCAGATACGCAGTATTTT.

The chain recombines TRBV6-2 or TRBV6-3 with TRBJ2-2; 7 nucleotides line up with TRBD1. This CDR3 comprises 18 residues. The germline V gene encodes CDR1 MNHEY and CDR2 SVGEGT. V dropped 2 bases and J dropped 5; count of bases not matched to a gene: 14. CDR3 in amino acids: CASSYDRVRSYDTGELFF. The CDR3, as DNA: TGTGCCAGCAGTTACGACAGGGTTAGGTCATATGATACCGGGGAGCTGTTTTTT.

This clonotype showed up just a few times. The chain couples TRBV6-6 to TRBJ1-1; TRBD1 matches 9 bases. The CDR3 has 15 residues. CDR1 and CDR2 (germline): MNHNY, SVGAGI (reference sequence). Unmatched junction bases numbered 10, after V lost 11 bases and J lost 0 bases. The CDR3 region is CACTGTGPVNTEAFF. The CDR3 DNA sequence: TGTGCCTGCACCGGGACAGGGCCCGTGAACACTGAAGCTTTCTTT.

This chain uses TRBV19 with TRBJ2-7, with D possibly called TRBD1 or TRBD2 (5 bases each). This CDR3 comprises 16 residues. Germline V gene sequence: CDR1 LNHDA, CDR2 SQIVND (reference sequence). The germline V and J ends were trimmed by 3 bases and 2 bases, with 17 bases remaining between them. CDR3 nucleotide sequence: TGTGCCAGTAGTATCTTAGGCTCCGAGGGGACCTACGAGCAGTACTTC. Its translation is CASSILGSEGTYEQYF.

The chain links TRBV5-1 to TRBJ2-7; 11 bases align to TRBD1. With 4 bases clipped from V and 3 bases from J, the junction kept 9 bases outside the gene matches. The CDR3 contains 16 residues. Per the germline V gene, CDR1 is SGHRS and CDR2 is YFSETQ. The CDR3 here is CASSHMTGTGGYEQYF. The CDR3 DNA follows: TGCGCCAGCAGCCACATGACCGGGACAGGGGGCTACGAGCAGTACTTC.

V gene TRBV7-9 combines with J gene TRBJ2-5; no reliable D call. V was cut by 1 base and J by 4 bases, with 7 bases left in between. This CDR3 comprises 13 residues. The germline V gene encodes CDR1 SEHNR and CDR2 FQNEAQ (reference sequence). Written as DNA, the CDR3 is TGTGCCAGCAGCTTAGAGCTGGGAGAGACCCAGTACTTC. It yields the protein CASSLELGETQYF.

The genes are TRBV11-2 and TRBJ2-7; 10 positions match TRBD2. After removal of 2 bases from V and 4 bases from J, the junction contained 5 bases not matched to a gene. Germline lookup yields CDR1 SGHAT and CDR2 FQNNGV. This CDR3 comprises 15 residues. The CDR3 coding sequence is TGTGCCAGCAGCTTACGCCTAGCGGGGGTTTACGAGCAGTACTTC. As protein: CASSLRLAGVYEQYF. Using reference TRBV11-2 and TRBJ2-7 for the parts outside the CDR3, the full variable domain is EAGVAQSPRYKIIEKRQSVAFWCNPISGHATLYWYQQILGQGPKLLIQFQNNGVVDDSQLPKDRFSAERLKGVDSTLKIQPAKLEDSAVYLCASSLRLAGVYEQYFGPGTRLTVT.

This chain uses TRBV6-2 or TRBV6-3 with TRBJ2-2; D remains unclear. Trimming cost V 6 bases and J 7 bases, with 9 bases left between them. Germline assignment: CDR1 MNHEY and CDR2 SVGEGT. The CDR3 is 12 residues long. The CDR3 DNA is TGTGCCAGCAGCCCCCTCTTCGGGGAGCTGTTTTTT. Protein sequence: CASSPLFGELFF.

There are many counts of this clonotype. The genes are TRBV7-2 and TRBJ2-4; 10 nucleotides match TRBD2. Germline trimming cut 2 bases from V and 8 bases from J; bases unmatched to any gene: 6. This CDR3 is built from 15 residues. Germline V gives CDR1 SGHTA, CDR2 FQGNSA. The CDR3, as DNA: TGTGCCAGCAGCTTACCTAGCGGGGGTTCATACATTCAGTACTTC. Translating gives CASSLPSGGSYIQYF.

This clonotype has a handful of counts. This chain connects TRBV9 to TRBJ2-2; D is ambiguous. Germline lookup yields CDR1 SGDLS and CDR2 YYNGEE. Trimming removed 0 bases at V and 2 bases at J, with 5 bases between. The length of the CDR3 is 14 residues. This chain's CDR3 is CASSVVFNTGELFF. The CDR3 region has the DNA TGTGCCAGCAGCGTAGTTTTCAACACCGGGGAGCTGTTTTTT.

The CDR3 loop is CASSSTGTGGYTF. The CDR3, as DNA: TGCGCCAGCAGCTCTACAGGGACCGGTGGCTACACCTTC. The rearrangement joins TRBV5-1 to TRBJ1-2, with D perhaps TRBD1 (6 bases). V shed 3 bases and J shed 7 bases, with 13 bases lying between them. The CDR3 extends over 13 amino acids. Germline-derived CDR1 and CDR2 are SGHRS and YFSETQ.

This clonotype was detected ten times or more. This sequence joins TRBV7-9 and TRBJ2-2; 8 bases align to TRBD1. Germline assignment: CDR1 SEHNR and CDR2 FQNEAQ (reference sequence). J was trimmed by 0 bases and V by 5 bases; bases with no gene match: 5. There are 16 residues in the CDR3. For the CDR3, the DNA is TGTGCCAGCAGCCGACAGGGGCCCCCGAACACCGGGGAGCTGTTTTTT. As protein: CASSRQGPPNTGELFF.

In its sample, this clonotype was seen a few times. The V call is TRBV19, the J call TRBJ1-1; 8 bases line up with TRBD1. Germline assignment: CDR1 LNHDA and CDR2 SQIVND (reference sequence). V trimming: 3 bases; J trimming: 5 bases; junction bases outside the gene matches: 14. This CDR3 has 17 amino acids. The CDR3 sequence: CASSISAPGGKGTEAFF. The CDR3 nucleotides read TGTGCCAGTAGTATTTCGGCTCCAGGGGGCAAGGGGACTGAAGCTTTCTTT.

The J gene is TRBJ1-2, the V gene TRBV18; maybe TRBD1 (6 bases). CDR3 length: 14 residues. Germline V lookup: CDR1 KGHSH, CDR2 LQKENI. The V and J ends lost 3 bases and 4 bases respectively, with 12 bases between them. In nucleotides, the CDR3 is TGTGCCAGCTCACCGGGGGGCCAGGGCTATGGCTACACCTTC. This codes for CASSPGGQGYGYTF.

This chain joins TRBV2 and TRBJ2-3; 7 nucleotides align to TRBD1. Per the germline V gene, CDR1 is SNHLY and CDR2 is FYNNEI. V was pared by 6 bases and J by 2 bases, with 8 bases of the junction left unmatched. The CDR3 has 15 residues. The CDR3 sequence is CASSTGTALTDTQYF. The DNA for the CDR3 is TGTGCCAGCAGCACCGGGACAGCTCTCACAGATACGCAGTATTTT.

The chain uses TRBV6-2 or TRBV6-3 and TRBJ1-6; D is ambiguous. The CDR3 runs to 12 residues. Per germline, CDR1 MNHEY and CDR2 SVGEGT. V lost 2 bases and J lost 10, with 6 bases in between. CDR3 coding DNA: TGTGCCAGCAGTTACGCAACGTCACCCCTCCACTTT. Amino acid sequence: CASSYATSPLHF.

The chain's CDR3 is CASSAGTNSYEQYF. In nucleotides, the CDR3 is TGTGCCAGCAGCGCGGGGACAAATTCCTACGAGCAGTACTTC. J is TRBJ2-7 and V is TRBV9, with a weak D call TRBD1 (6 bases). Trimming left V 3 bases short and J 1 base short, with 11 bases between. The CDR3 sequence is 14 residues long. The V gene's germline CDR1 is SGDLS and CDR2 YYNGEE. Full variable domain (outside the CDR3, taken from reference TRBV9 and TRBJ2-7): DSGVTQTPKHLITATGQRVTLRCSPRSGDLSVYWYQQSLDQGLQFLIQYYNGEERAKGNILERFSAQQFPDLHSELNLSSLELGDSALYFCASSAGTNSYEQYFGPGTRLTVT.

This clonotype showed up just a few times. The chain recombines TRBV6-5 with TRBJ2-7, with 7 bases aligning to TRBD1. J was trimmed by 1 base and V by 2 bases; bases with no gene match: 8. CDR1 and CDR2 (germline): MNHEY, SVGAGI. This CDR3 has 16 amino acids. This CDR3 reads CASSYNPQGYSYEQYF. The CDR3 region has the DNA TGTGCCAGCAGTTACAACCCACAGGGGTATTCCTACGAGCAGTACTTC.

This clonotype occurred a few times. This chain links TRBV3-1 with TRBJ1-5; D might be TRBD1 (5 bases). Germline CDR1 and CDR2: LGHDT and YNNKEL (reference sequence). Trimming took 5 bases from V and 3 from J, leaving 8 bases between them. The CDR3 contains 13 residues. The chain's CDR3 is CASSGASNQPQHF. DNA for the CDR3: TGTGCCAGCAGCGGGGCATCCAATCAGCCCCAGCATTTT.

This clonotype appeared many times. The chain has TRBV27 and TRBJ2-7; possible D gene TRBD1, 7 bases. The CDR3 totals 13 residues. V shed 11 bases and J shed 4 bases, with 18 bases lying between them. Germline-derived CDR1 and CDR2 are MNHEY and SMNVEV (reference sequence). The CDR3 DNA sequence: TGTGCCGCCGCGCCCAGGGGGGCGTACGAGCAGTACTTC. Translated, it gives CAAAPRGAYEQYF.

The rearrangement joins TRBV29-1 to TRBJ2-4; D gene unclear. Germline V gene lookup returns CDR1 SQVTM and CDR2 ANQGSEA. The length of the CDR3 is 12 residues. Between the trimmed V and J ends, which lost 4 bases and 0 bases, there was a span of 4 bases. Written as DNA, the CDR3 is TGCAGCGTTGCCCTAGCCAAAAACATTCAGTACTTC. Translated: CSVALAKNIQYF.

This sequence joins TRBV2 and TRBJ1-2; 12 nucleotides agree with TRBD1. Germline trimming cut 4 bases from V and 0 bases from J; bases unmatched to any gene: 6. This CDR3 is built from 17 residues. Germline V CDR1 and CDR2: SNHLY, FYNNEI. The CDR3 DNA reads TGTGCCAGCAGTGTCACGGGACAGGGGGCGCCTAACTATGGCTACACCTTC. The encoded protein is CASSVTGQGAPNYGYTF.

In this sample, this clonotype turned up a few times. The rearrangement uses TRBV5-1 and TRBJ2-5; maybe TRBD1 (6 bases). Trimming removed 0 bases at V and 5 bases at J, with 11 bases between. CDR3 length: 14 amino acids. Germline V gene sequence: CDR1 SGHRS, CDR2 YFSETQ. CDR3 nucleotides: TGCGCCAGCAGCTTGGTCCGACAGGTTGAGACCCAGTACTTC. Its protein is CASSLVRQVETQYF. Full variable domain (missing parts from reference TRBV5-1 and TRBJ2-5): KAGVTQTPRYLIKTRGQQVTLSCSPISGHRSVSWYQQTPGQGLQFLFEYFSETQRNKGNFPGRFSGRQFSNSRSEMNVSTLELGDSALYLCASSLVRQVETQYFGPGTRLLVL.

The sample holds many counts of this clonotype. The chain uses TRBV4-3 and TRBJ2-3; 9 bases fit TRBD2. Trimming at V came to 1 base and at J to 0 bases, leaving 5 bases not matched to a gene. Germline lookup yields CDR1 LGHNA and CDR2 YSLEER. The CDR3 is 17 amino acids. This CDR3 reads CASSQVYLAGSTDTQYF. In DNA form, the CDR3 reads TGCGCCAGCAGCCAAGTTTACCTAGCGGGGAGCACAGATACGCAGTATTTT.

The chain is built from TRBV19 and TRBJ2-3, with TRBD2 identical over 7 bases. Germline V lookup: CDR1 LNHDA, CDR2 SQIVND (reference sequence). V trimming: 4 bases; J trimming: 1 base; junction bases outside the gene matches: 5. This CDR3 has 15 residues. CDR3 sequence reads: CASSNPSGGTDTQYF. CDR3 nucleotides: TGTGCCAGTAGTAATCCTAGCGGAGGCACAGATACGCAGTATTTT.

The chain carries TRBV7-9 and TRBJ2-1; D is unresolved. The CDR3 contains 11 residues. Trimming took off 5 bases at V and 9 bases at J, with 8 bases between the two ends. In germline, CDR1 is SEHNR, CDR2 FQNEAQ (reference sequence). Here the CDR3 reads CASSQSVEQFF. CDR3 DNA sequence: TGTGCCAGCAGCCAGTCGGTTGAGCAGTTCTTC.

This clonotype was detected a few times. Here the CDR3 DNA reads TGTGCCAGCAGCCAACACGGGCTAGGGTCACCCCTCCACTTT. Encoded protein: CASSQHGLGSPLHF. The chain links TRBV7-3 to TRBJ1-6, with D uncertain. CDR3 length equals 14 residues. Looked up from germline, CDR1 is SGHTA and CDR2 is FQGTGA. V lost 5 bases and J lost 10, with 15 bases in between. Using reference TRBV7-3 and TRBJ1-6 for the parts outside the CDR3, the full variable domain is GAGVSQTPSNKVTEKGKYVELRCDPISGHTALYWYRQSLGQGPEFLIYFQGTGAADDSGLPNDRFFAVRPEGSVSTLKIQRTERGDSAVYLCASSQHGLGSPLHFGNGTRLTVT.